These 27 T cell receptor beta chains were sequenced from one sample in a study of cytotoxic CD8 clonotypes in ibrutinib-treated CLL. Using immunoSEQ multiplex PCR, the repertoire was profiled, and TCRdb retains in-frame clones only, with some absent. This sample yields some 200,000 clones, of which roughly three quarters are seen a single time; roughly 6.4% belongs to the top ten. The sample in question was PBMCs, obtained after 12 months of ibrutinib treatment. Receptors were obtained from a human donor with chronic lymphocytic leukemia.

The chain couples TRBV28 to TRBJ2-7; D might be TRBD1 (6 bases). This CDR3 contains 15 residues. V lost 5 bases and J lost 1, with 15 bases in between. The germline gives CDR1 MDHEN, CDR2 SYDVKM. In DNA, the CDR3 is TGTGCCAGCAGTACCCGGACAGCCTTATCCTACGAGCAGTACTTC. Translation gives CASSTRTALSYEQYF.

The chain couples TRBV27 to TRBJ1-2; D unresolved. Trimming shortened V by 6 bases and J by 3 bases, and 5 bases separated the two germline ends. The CDR3 consists of 11 residues. Per the germline V gene, CDR1 is MNHEY and CDR2 is SMNVEV (reference sequence). The CDR3 DNA reads as TGTGCCAGCAGGGTAGACTATGGCTACACCTTC. Its translation is CASRVDYGYTF.

This clone showed up just a few times. This rearrangement joins TRBV28 to TRBJ2-7; perhaps TRBD2 as D (6 bases). Germline assignment: CDR1 MDHEN and CDR2 SYDVKM. Trimming left V 7 bases short and J 2 bases short, with 21 bases between. The CDR3 loop spans 16 amino acids. The CDR3 loop is CASTDPRGSGPYEQYF. CDR3 nucleotides: TGTGCCAGCACTGATCCAAGGGGAAGCGGGCCCTACGAGCAGTACTTC.

The chain carries TRBV29-1 and TRBJ1-3; 7 bases line up with TRBD1. Germline lookup yields CDR1 SQVTM and CDR2 ANQGSEA. V shed 7 bases, J shed 4 bases, and the junction held 4 bases outside the gene matches. This CDR3 region has 12 residues. CDR3 loop: CSALTGGNTIYF. The CDR3 DNA sequence: TGCAGCGCATTGACAGGGGGAAACACCATATATTTT.

The chain couples TRBV20-1 to TRBJ2-7; D is ambiguous. V was shortened by 3 bases and J by 2 bases, with 5 bases between the two germline ends. Germline-derived CDR1 and CDR2 are DFQATT and SNEGSKA (reference sequence). This CDR3 contains 11 residues. The DNA of the CDR3 is TGCAGTGCTAGTCTGGCCTACGAGCAGTACTTC. The encoded protein is CSASLAYEQYF.

The chain's CDR3 is CASSKSRRVSEQYF. In DNA, the CDR3 is TGTGCCAGCAGCAAATCCCGCCGGGTTAGCGAGCAGTACTTC. The chain is built from TRBV21-1 and TRBJ2-7; TRBD2, the table's D call, lacks a check against the DNA. TRBV21-1 counts as a pseudogene. The CDR3 runs 14 residues.

The table lists this clone with a few counts. The chain is built from TRBV7-2 and TRBJ1-5; D not certain. The germline V and J ends were trimmed by 5 bases and 1 base, with 9 bases remaining between them. CDR3 length: 14 amino acids. Germline values: CDR1 SGHTA, CDR2 FQGNSA. CDR3 DNA: TGTGCCAGCAGCGCGTGGAACAGCAATCAGCCCCAGCATTTT. Protein: CASSAWNSNQPQHF.

The rearrangement links TRBV30 to TRBJ2-5; D not resolved. The germline gives CDR1 GTSNPN, CDR2 SVGIG (reference sequence). The V end lost 0 bases, the J end lost 2 bases, and 10 bases lay between the germline ends. The CDR3 extends over 14 amino acids. Here the CDR3 reads CAWSVMAGQETQYF. In nucleotides, the CDR3 is TGTGCCTGGAGTGTGATGGCAGGTCAAGAGACCCAGTACTTC.

V and J are TRBV6-5 and TRBJ1-1; TRBD1 might be the D (6 bases). Germline loops: CDR1 MNHEY, CDR2 SVGAGI. This CDR3 spans 13 amino acids. Deletions cut 6 bases from V and 1 base from J, with 9 bases between. As DNA, the CDR3 is TGTGCCAGCAGCCCGACAGGGAACACTGAAGCTTTCTTT. Its translation: CASSPTGNTEAFF.

The chain joins TRBV28 to TRBJ2-3; no reliable D call. From germline, CDR1 is MDHEN and CDR2 SYDVKM. The V end lost 1 base, the J end lost 0 bases, and 8 bases lay between the germline ends. This CDR3 spans 15 amino acids. The CDR3 region has the DNA TGTGCCAGCAGTTTATTGACGACCAGCACAGATACGCAGTATTTT. Amino acids: CASSLLTTSTDTQYF.

This clone was recorded only once. J is TRBJ1-5 and V is TRBV4-2; TRBD1 is a possible D gene (5 bases). Germline V gene data show CDR1 as LGHNA and CDR2 as YNFKEQ. V was pared by 4 bases and J by 6 bases, with 13 bases between. This CDR3 has 14 amino acids. The CDR3 DNA sequence: TGTGCCAGCAGCCCTCCAGGGTTTGCTCAGCCCCAGCATTTT. The encoded protein is CASSPPGFAQPQHF.

The CDR3 here is CAWSALHNFNTEAFF. The CDR3 nucleotides read TGTGCCTGGAGTGCTCTACACAATTTTAACACTGAAGCTTTCTTT. The chain carries TRBV30 and TRBJ1-1; D is ambiguous. The CDR3 sequence is 15 residues long. Looked up from germline, CDR1 is GTSNPN and CDR2 is SVGIG (reference sequence). V lost 1 base, J lost 2 bases, and 14 bases lay in between.

This sequence joins TRBV12-5 and TRBJ2-1; 9 bases agree with TRBD1. Germline V lookup: CDR1 LGHNT, CDR2 FRNRAP. The CDR3 sequence is 15 residues long. V lost 2 bases to trimming and J lost 5 bases; unmatched junction nucleotides: 4. The CDR3 reads CASGLSGTGHNEQFF. The CDR3, as DNA: TGTGCTAGTGGTTTGTCCGGGACAGGGCACAATGAGCAGTTCTTC.

The V gene is TRBV2, the J gene TRBJ2-7; D gene unclear. Trimming took 5 bases from V and 1 from J, leaving 3 bases between them. Germline V gene data show CDR1 as SNHLY and CDR2 as FYNNEI. The CDR3 loop spans 11 amino acids. The CDR3 spells CASSNSYEQYF. The CDR3 DNA is TGTGCCAGCAGTAATTCCTACGAGCAGTACTTC. The full variable domain, its missing parts supplied by reference TRBV2 and TRBJ2-7, is EPEVTQTPSHQVTQMGQEVILRCVPISNHLYFYWYRQILGQKVEFLVSFYNNEISEKSEIFDDQFSVERPDGSNFTLKIRSTKLEDSAMYFCASSNSYEQYFGPGTRLTVT.

The sample holds a few counts of this clone. The same CDR3 arises from other DNA sequences in this sample as well. This chain uses TRBV30 with TRBJ2-7; D is uncertain. The ends were cut back, 0 bases at V and 3 bases at J, with 3 bases in the middle. The CDR3 consists of 11 residues. Germline V CDR1 and CDR2: GTSNPN, SVGIG (reference sequence). The CDR3 protein is CAWSVLYEQYF. The DNA for the CDR3 is TGTGCCTGGAGTGTACTCTACGAGCAGTACTTC.

The rearrangement joins TRBV18 to TRBJ2-3; D possibly corresponds to TRBD1 (5 bases). Looked up from germline, CDR1 is KGHSH and CDR2 is LQKENI. Between the trimmed V and J ends, which lost 2 bases and 3 bases, there was a span of 9 bases. This CDR3 has 14 residues. CDR3 coding DNA: TGTGCCAGCTCACCAGGGGCTACAACAGATACGCAGTATTTT. Translation: CASSPGATTDTQYF. Supplemented by reference TRBV18 and TRBJ2-3, the full variable domain reads NAGVMQNPRHLVRRRGQEARLRCSPMKGHSHVYWYRQLPEEGLKFMVYLQKENIIDESGMPKERFSAEFPKEGPSILRIQQVVRGDSAAYFCASSPGATTDTQYFGPGTRLTVL.

The V and J genes are TRBV7-8 and TRBJ2-3, with D unclear. The germline V gene has CDR1 SGHVS and CDR2 FQNEAQ. V lost 5 bases and J lost 5, with 8 bases in between. The CDR3 totals 12 residues. CDR3 in amino acids: CASSQIGDTQYF. In DNA, the CDR3 is TGTGCCAGCAGCCAGATAGGAGATACGCAGTATTTT.

V gene TRBV19 combines with J gene TRBJ2-3; TRBD2 agrees at 9 bases. This CDR3 comprises 13 residues. Germline loops: CDR1 LNHDA, CDR2 SQIVND (reference sequence). The J segment lost 9 bases and the V segment lost 5 bases, leaving 6 bases of the junction unmatched. Here the CDR3 reads CASSVPGLATQYF. The CDR3 DNA reads TGTGCCAGTAGTGTGCCGGGACTAGCAACGCAGTATTTT.

This sequence joins TRBV6-6 and TRBJ1-1, with 9 bases lining up with TRBD1. Per the germline V gene, CDR1 is MNHNY and CDR2 is SVGAGI (reference sequence). The CDR3 is made up of 13 amino acids. V lost 8 bases and J lost 5; bases outside the gene matches: 6. CDR3 coding DNA: TGTGCCAGCTGGTGGGACAGGGTAACTGAAGCTTTCTTT. It encodes CASWWDRVTEAFF.

This clone was counted a few times. This chain uses TRBV27 with TRBJ2-7; D may be TRBD1 or TRBD2 (7 bases each). CDR3 length: 17 amino acids. Trimming removed 6 bases at V and 2 bases at J, with 23 bases between. Germline V gene sequence: CDR1 MNHEY, CDR2 SMNVEV (reference sequence). CDR3 DNA sequence: TGTGCCAGCAGCCGACAGGGAACAGCGGGGCCCGCCTACGAGCAGTACTTC. Protein sequence: CASSRQGTAGPAYEQYF.

The gene calls are TRBV18 and TRBJ1-4; the D is unclear. Trimming stripped 1 base from V and 0 bases from J, with 12 bases between. CDR1 and CDR2 (germline): KGHSH, LQKENI. This CDR3 has 17 residues. CDR3 bases: TGTGCCAGCTCACCACGGACCGAGGTTGCAACTAATGAAAAACTGTTTTTT. Its translation is CASSPRTEVATNEKLFF.

This clone came up once. The CDR3 sequence: CASGLVGSRPQHF. CDR3 in DNA: TGTGCTAGTGGTTTGGTAGGGTCGCGGCCCCAGCATTTT. J is TRBJ1-5 and V is TRBV12-5; unclear D gene. This CDR3 comprises 13 residues. Germline lookup yields CDR1 LGHNT and CDR2 FRNRAP. The V gene lost 0 bases and the J gene lost 9 bases, with 9 bases spanning the gap.

The genes are TRBV6-5 and TRBJ2-3; D unclear. CDR3 length: 13 residues. The V gene's germline CDR1 is MNHEY and CDR2 SVGAGI. Trimming removed 8 bases at V and 6 bases at J, with 15 bases between. CDR3 loop: CASSPAAIDTQYF. The CDR3 bases are TGTGCCAGCTCCCCTGCAGCGATTGATACGCAGTATTTT.

V is TRBV4-3 and J is TRBJ2-1, with TRBD2 matching over 11 bases. The CDR3 covers 17 residues. The germline CDR1 and CDR2 sequences are LGHNA and YSLEER. Trimming removed 0 bases from V and 4 bases from J; junction bases left unmatched: 5. The CDR3 coding sequence is TGCGCCAGCAGCCAAGATAGGACTAGCGGGCCGTACAATGAGCAGTTCTTC. It is translated as CASSQDRTSGPYNEQFF.

This chain uses TRBV18 with TRBJ1-2; no clear D gene. The CDR3 extends over 13 amino acids. The germline CDR1 and CDR2 sequences are KGHSH and LQKENI. The ends were cut back, 5 bases at V and 0 bases at J, with 7 bases in the middle. In nucleotides, the CDR3 is TGTGCCAGCTCAGCTGGGTCTAACTATGGCTACACCTTC. Amino acids: CASSAGSNYGYTF. Based on the CDR3 plus reference TRBV18 and TRBJ1-2, the full variable domain is NAGVMQNPRHLVRRRGQEARLRCSPMKGHSHVYWYRQLPEEGLKFMVYLQKENIIDESGMPKERFSAEFPKEGPSILRIQQVVRGDSAAYFCASSAGSNYGYTFGSGTRLTVV.

The chain recombines TRBV18 with TRBJ2-3; 7 nucleotides agree with TRBD2. V shed 4 bases and J 0 bases; nucleotides not matched to a gene: 7. This CDR3 is built from 16 residues. The germline V gene encodes CDR1 KGHSH and CDR2 LQKENI. CDR3 nucleotide sequence: TGTGCCAGCTCACGCGGCGGGGGAGCTAGCACAGATACGCAGTATTTT. As protein: CASSRGGGASTDTQYF.

The V and J genes are TRBV4-2 and TRBJ1-5; no reliable D call. The CDR3 sequence is 15 residues long. The germline gives CDR1 LGHNA, CDR2 YNFKEQ. Trimming took 2 bases from V and 2 from J, leaving 10 bases between them. The CDR3 loop reads CASSQSVGGNQPQHF. In DNA form, the CDR3 reads TGTGCCAGCAGCCAATCCGTGGGTGGCAATCAGCCCCAGCATTTT.